This record covers a single T cell receptor beta chain. Germline is not matched at one junction end, which may reflect a read error. The CDR3 extends over 11 amino acids. Assay used: immunoSEQ multiplex PCR; TCRdb lists only in-frame clones, some missing. The sample yields fewer than 700,000 clones, approximately 87% seen once. The data originate from a study of shared T cell receptors in the human thymus. These data are also associated with another study on human thymus T cells. That work contributes: Unrelated individuals had highly overlapping thymic repertoires, as reported in related research.

The J gene is TRBJ1-5, the V gene TRBV5-3; unclear D gene. TRBV5-3 is assigned to the ORF class and has an uncertain function. The specimen sequenced was thymocytes. The TCR originated in a boy in the first two years of life with a congenital heart defect. The CDR3 loop reads CARSLFGPPHF. DNA for the CDR3: TGTGCCAGAAGCTTGTTTGGCCCCCCGCATTTT.